The rows below give T cell receptor beta chains drawn from one sample of a study of blood T cell repertoires in COVID-19. Profiling relied on immunoSEQ multiplex PCR, and the TCRdb table lists in-frame clones only, not all of them. The table includes 300,000 to 350,000 clones, around 89% detected once. Sequenced input: peripheral blood. The receptors stem from a woman aged 40-49 years with COVID-19, enrolled during active disease. Both conserved end residues are part of each CDR3. Each record gives: J gene, clone size, D gene, V gene, CDR3 protein, CDR3 DNA. The D gene is left open where the match is weak. The size of a clone is reported for some rows only, either as once, few or many, or as a class for expanded clones.

>TRBJ1-6|NA|TRBD1|TRBV3-1/TRBV3-2
CASSQGQGTNSPLHF
TGTGCCAGCAGCCAAGGACAGGGGACTAATTCACCCCTCCACTTT
>TRBJ2-1|NA|NA|TRBV7-2
CASSLFLVNEQFF
TGTGCCAGCAGCCTATTTCTAGTTAATGAGCAGTTCTTC
>TRBJ2-1|NA|TRBD2|TRBV27
CASSLVPAGGMNEQFF
TGTGCCAGCAGTTTGGTACCAGCGGGAGGGATGAATGAGCAGTTCTTC
>TRBJ1-5|NA|NA|TRBV27
CASSLVGSNQPQHF
TGTGCCAGCAGTTTGGTCGGGAGTAATCAGCCCCAGCATTTT
>TRBJ2-7|NA|TRBD1|TRBV2
CASSPTGGSYEQYF
TGTGCCAGCAGCCCGACAGGGGGCTCCTACGAGCAGTACTTC
>TRBJ1-6|NA|NA|TRBV7-2
CASSPDPVGSNSPLHF
TGTGCCAGCAGCCCCGACCCGGTGGGGAGTAATTCACCCCTCCACTTT
>TRBJ1-3|NA|NA|TRBV7-2
CASSLRGGGNTIYF
TGTGCCAGCAGCTTAAGGGGGGGCGGAAACACCATATATTTT
>TRBJ1-5|NA|NA|TRBV19
CASSIRGGKSNQPQHF
TGTGCCAGTAGTATAAGAGGAGGAAAGAGCAATCAGCCCCAGCATTTT
>TRBJ2-3|NA|TRBD2|TRBV5-1
CASSREGTDTQYF
TGCGCCAGCAGCCGGGAGGGCACAGATACGCAGTATTTT
>TRBJ2-7|NA|TRBD2|TRBV2
CASSYGTSGYEQYF
TGTGCCAGCAGTTACGGGACTAGTGGCTACGAGCAGTACTTC
>TRBJ1-1|NA|NA|TRBV6-2/TRBV6-3
CASSYNRALMNTEAFF
TGTGCCAGCAGTTACAACAGGGCTCTAATGAACACTGAAGCTTTCTTT
>TRBJ1-2|once|TRBD1|TRBV5-5
CASSVTGGSGYTF
TGTGCCAGCAGCGTAACAGGGGGCAGTGGCTACACCTTC
>TRBJ1-3|NA|NA|TRBV18
CASSPLQGLSGNTIYF
TGTGCCAGCTCACCACTCCAGGGACTCTCTGGAAACACCATATATTTT
>TRBJ1-1|NA|NA|TRBV27
CASSETGTVNTEAFF
TGTGCCAGCAGTGAAACCGGGACTGTGAACACTGAAGCTTTCTTT
>TRBJ2-5|NA|TRBD1|TRBV14
CASSQVGQVPREETQYF
TGTGCCAGCAGCCAAGTAGGACAGGTCCCGCGCGAAGAGACCCAGTACTTC
>TRBJ1-5|NA|NA|TRBV6-6
CASSYFTGPNQPQHF
TGTGCCAGCAGTTACTTTACAGGGCCTAATCAGCCCCAGCATTTT